Here is one T cell receptor (beta chain) with its context. This sample is part of a study of blood T cell repertoires in COVID-19. About the study: Acute and convalescent COVID-19 specimens originated in the United States, Italy and Spain. From T cells, B-cell-depleted T cells, or PBMCs came the material, which was cDNA or gDNA.

Trimming removed 7 bases from V and 2 bases from J, with 15 bases in between. Germline values: CDR1 MDHEN, CDR2 SYDVKM. There are 14 residues in the CDR3. In the original analysis: Nucleated cell number was recorded as an estimate derived from reference gene primer amplification. Produced via immunoSEQ multiplex PCR; TCRdb's table is partial and in-frame only. The V and J calls and clone size are taken from that table; D and trimming were inferred from the DNA. The data contain around 72,000 clones, about 91% of them singletons. J is TRBJ2-7 and V is TRBV28; possible D gene TRBD2, 5 bases. This receptor was taken from a human donor with active COVID-19. The donor label of this sample is uncertain. Sequenced material: peripheral blood. As DNA, the CDR3 is TGTGCCAGCACCCCGTGGCGGGCCACCTACGAGCAGTACTTC. Translated: CASTPWRATYEQYF.